Below, 3 T cell receptor beta chains from the same sample are listed, as sequenced in a study of blood T cell repertoires in COVID-19. The data were produced by immunoSEQ multiplex PCR, yet TCRdb's version contains in-frame clones alone and is incomplete. The sample shows roughly 150,000 clones, 75% to 90% of them seen only once. Sequenced input: PBMCs or T cells enriched from blood (not recorded which). The receptors shown here come from a woman between 40 and 50 years old who had been exposed to COVID-19.

As to this clone: Other DNA sequences in the sample encode the same CDR3. The V gene is TRBV7-2, the J gene TRBJ1-5, with D possibly matching TRBD1 (6 bases). Between the trimmed V and J ends, which lost 3 bases and 4 bases, there was a span of 7 bases. Germline-derived CDR1 and CDR2 are SGHTA and FQGNSA. The CDR3 covers 13 residues. CDR3 residues: CASSLDRNQPQHF. In DNA, the CDR3 is TGTGCCAGCAGCTTGGACAGAAATCAGCCCCAGCATTTT.

The chain is built from TRBV5-1 and TRBJ2-1, with D possibly matching TRBD2 (6 bases). Germline CDR1 is SGHRS and CDR2 is YFSETQ. V lost 4 bases to trimming and J lost 0 bases, with 17 bases between them. CDR3 length: 17 residues. The CDR3 loop is CASSHWGVRSSYNEQFF. The CDR3 DNA reads TGCGCCAGCAGCCACTGGGGGGTACGGAGCTCCTACAATGAGCAGTTCTTC. Based on the CDR3 plus reference TRBV5-1 and TRBJ2-1, the full variable domain is KAGVTQTPRYLIKTRGQQVTLSCSPISGHRSVSWYQQTPGQGLQFLFEYFSETQRNKGNFPGRFSGRQFSNSRSEMNVSTLELGDSALYLCASSHWGVRSSYNEQFFGPGTRLTVL.

V usage is TRBV11-2 and J usage is TRBJ2-2; TRBD2 aligns across 10 bases. The CDR3 covers 16 residues. V lost 5 bases and J lost 5; bases outside the gene matches: 8. Germline CDR1 is SGHAT and CDR2 is FQNNGV. The CDR3 DNA reads as TGTGCCAGCAGCCGTTCTAGCGGGAGACGGACCGGGGAGCTGTTTTTT. Protein product: CASSRSSGRRTGELFF.